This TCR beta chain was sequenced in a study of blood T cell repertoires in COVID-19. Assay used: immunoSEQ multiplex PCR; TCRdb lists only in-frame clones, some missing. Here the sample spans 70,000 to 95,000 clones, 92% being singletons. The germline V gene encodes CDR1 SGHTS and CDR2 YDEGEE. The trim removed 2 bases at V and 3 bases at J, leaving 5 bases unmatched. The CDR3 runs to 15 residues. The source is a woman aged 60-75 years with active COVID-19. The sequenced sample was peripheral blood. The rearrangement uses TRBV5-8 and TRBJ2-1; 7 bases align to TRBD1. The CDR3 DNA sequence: TGTGCCAGCAGCTTAACAGGGGCCTACTACAATGAGCAGTTCTTC. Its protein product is CASSLTGAYYNEQFF.